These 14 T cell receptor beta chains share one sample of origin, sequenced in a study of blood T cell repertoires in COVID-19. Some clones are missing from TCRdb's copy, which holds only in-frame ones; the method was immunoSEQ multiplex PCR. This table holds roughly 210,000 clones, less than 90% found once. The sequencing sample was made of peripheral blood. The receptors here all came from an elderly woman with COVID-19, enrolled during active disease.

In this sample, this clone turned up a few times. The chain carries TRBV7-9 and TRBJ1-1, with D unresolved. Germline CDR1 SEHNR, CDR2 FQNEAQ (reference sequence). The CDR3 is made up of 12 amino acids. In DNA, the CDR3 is TGTGTCACGACACTGGTGAACACTGAAGCTTTCTTT. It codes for CVTTLVNTEAFF. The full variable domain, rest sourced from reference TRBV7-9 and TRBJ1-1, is DTGVSQNPRHKITKRGQNVTFRCDPISEHNRLYWYRQTLGQGPEFLTYFQNEAQLEKSRLLSDRFSAERPKGSFSTLEIQRTEQGDSAMYLCVTTLVNTEAFFGQGTRLTVV.

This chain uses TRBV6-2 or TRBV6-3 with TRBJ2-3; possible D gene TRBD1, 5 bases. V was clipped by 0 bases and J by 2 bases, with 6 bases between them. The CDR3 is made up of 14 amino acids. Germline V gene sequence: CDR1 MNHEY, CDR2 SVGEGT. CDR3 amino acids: CASSYSGLTDTQYF. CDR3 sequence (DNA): TGTGCCAGCAGTTACTCGGGGCTCACAGATACGCAGTATTTT.

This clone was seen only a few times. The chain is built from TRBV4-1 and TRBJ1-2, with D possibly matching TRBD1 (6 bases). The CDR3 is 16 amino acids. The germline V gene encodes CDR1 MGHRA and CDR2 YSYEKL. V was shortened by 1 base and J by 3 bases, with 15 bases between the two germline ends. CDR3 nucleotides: TGCGCCAGCAGCCAAGGGGACATCCGAGGGGACTATGGCTACACCTTC. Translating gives CASSQGDIRGDYGYTF.

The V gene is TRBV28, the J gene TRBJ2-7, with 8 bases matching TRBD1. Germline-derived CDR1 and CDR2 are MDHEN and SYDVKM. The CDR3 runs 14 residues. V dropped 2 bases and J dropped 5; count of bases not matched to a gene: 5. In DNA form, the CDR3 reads TGTGCCAGCAGTTTACGGACAGGGAGGAACGAGCAGTACTTC. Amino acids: CASSLRTGRNEQYF.

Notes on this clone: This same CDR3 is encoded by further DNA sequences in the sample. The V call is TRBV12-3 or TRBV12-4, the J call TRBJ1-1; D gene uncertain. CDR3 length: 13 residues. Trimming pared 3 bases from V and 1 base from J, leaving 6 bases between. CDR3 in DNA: TGTGCCAGCAGTTTGGGAGGGAACACTGAAGCTTTCTTT. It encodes CASSLGGNTEAFF.

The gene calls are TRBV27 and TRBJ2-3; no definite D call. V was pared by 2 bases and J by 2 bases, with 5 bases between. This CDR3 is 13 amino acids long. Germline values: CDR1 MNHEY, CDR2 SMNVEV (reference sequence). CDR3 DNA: TGTGCCAGCAGTTTACCAAACACAGATACGCAGTATTTT. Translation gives CASSLPNTDTQYF.

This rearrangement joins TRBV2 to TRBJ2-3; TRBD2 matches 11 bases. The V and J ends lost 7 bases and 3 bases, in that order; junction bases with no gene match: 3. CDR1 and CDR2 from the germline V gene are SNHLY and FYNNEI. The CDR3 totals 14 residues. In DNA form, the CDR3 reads TGTGCCAGCACTAGCGGGGGGAGTACAGATACGCAGTATTTT. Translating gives CASTSGGSTDTQYF.

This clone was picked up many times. CDR3 nucleotide sequence: TGTGCCAGCAGCCAAACCGCTCTATTAGATACGCAGTATTTT. Its translation is CASSQTALLDTQYF. V and J are TRBV4-2 and TRBJ2-3; D unclear. The germline V and J ends were trimmed by 2 bases and 5 bases, with 11 bases remaining between them. Germline V lookup: CDR1 LGHNA, CDR2 YNFKEQ. The length of the CDR3 is 14 residues.

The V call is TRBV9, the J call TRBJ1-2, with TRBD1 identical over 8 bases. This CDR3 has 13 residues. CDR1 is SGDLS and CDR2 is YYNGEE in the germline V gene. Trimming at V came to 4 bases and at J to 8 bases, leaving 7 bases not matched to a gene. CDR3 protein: CASSQGTGPGYTF. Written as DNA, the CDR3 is TGTGCCAGCAGCCAGGGGACAGGTCCAGGCTACACCTTC.

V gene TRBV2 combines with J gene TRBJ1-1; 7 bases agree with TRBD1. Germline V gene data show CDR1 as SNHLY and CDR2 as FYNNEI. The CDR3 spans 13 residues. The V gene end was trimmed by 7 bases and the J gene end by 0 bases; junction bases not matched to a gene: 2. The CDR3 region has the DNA TGTGCCAGCATGGACAGGATGAACACTGAAGCTTTCTTT. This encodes CASMDRMNTEAFF.

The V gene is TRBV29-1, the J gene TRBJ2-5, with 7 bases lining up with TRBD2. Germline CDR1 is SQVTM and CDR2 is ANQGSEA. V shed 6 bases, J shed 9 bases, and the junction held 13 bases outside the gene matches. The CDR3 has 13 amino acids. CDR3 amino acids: CSVDALGGGAQYF. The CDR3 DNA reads TGCAGCGTCGACGCTCTTGGGGGGGGAGCCCAGTACTTC.

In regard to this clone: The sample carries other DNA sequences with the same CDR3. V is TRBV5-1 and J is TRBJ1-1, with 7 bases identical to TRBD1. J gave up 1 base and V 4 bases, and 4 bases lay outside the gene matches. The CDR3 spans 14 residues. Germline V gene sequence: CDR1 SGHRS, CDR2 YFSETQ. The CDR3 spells CASSLQGGNTEAFF. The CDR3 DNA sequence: TGCGCCAGCAGCCTTCAGGGGGGGAACACTGAAGCTTTCTTT. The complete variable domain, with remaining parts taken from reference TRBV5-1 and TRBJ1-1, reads KAGVTQTPRYLIKTRGQQVTLSCSPISGHRSVSWYQQTPGQGLQFLFEYFSETQRNKGNFPGRFSGRQFSNSRSEMNVSTLELGDSALYLCASSLQGGNTEAFFGQGTRLTVV.

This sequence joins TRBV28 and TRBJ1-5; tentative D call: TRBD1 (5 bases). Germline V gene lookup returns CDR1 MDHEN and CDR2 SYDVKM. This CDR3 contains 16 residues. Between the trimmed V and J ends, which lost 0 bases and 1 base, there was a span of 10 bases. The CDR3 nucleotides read TGTGCCAGCAGTTTATGGGGGCTGACCAGCAATCAGCCCCAGCATTTT. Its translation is CASSLWGLTSNQPQHF.

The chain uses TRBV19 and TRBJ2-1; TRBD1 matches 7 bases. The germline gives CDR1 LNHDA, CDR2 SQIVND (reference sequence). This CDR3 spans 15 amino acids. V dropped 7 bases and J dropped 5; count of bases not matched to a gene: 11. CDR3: CASTSGTANNNEQFF. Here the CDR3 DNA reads TGTGCCAGTACCTCCGGGACAGCAAACAACAATGAGCAGTTCTTC.